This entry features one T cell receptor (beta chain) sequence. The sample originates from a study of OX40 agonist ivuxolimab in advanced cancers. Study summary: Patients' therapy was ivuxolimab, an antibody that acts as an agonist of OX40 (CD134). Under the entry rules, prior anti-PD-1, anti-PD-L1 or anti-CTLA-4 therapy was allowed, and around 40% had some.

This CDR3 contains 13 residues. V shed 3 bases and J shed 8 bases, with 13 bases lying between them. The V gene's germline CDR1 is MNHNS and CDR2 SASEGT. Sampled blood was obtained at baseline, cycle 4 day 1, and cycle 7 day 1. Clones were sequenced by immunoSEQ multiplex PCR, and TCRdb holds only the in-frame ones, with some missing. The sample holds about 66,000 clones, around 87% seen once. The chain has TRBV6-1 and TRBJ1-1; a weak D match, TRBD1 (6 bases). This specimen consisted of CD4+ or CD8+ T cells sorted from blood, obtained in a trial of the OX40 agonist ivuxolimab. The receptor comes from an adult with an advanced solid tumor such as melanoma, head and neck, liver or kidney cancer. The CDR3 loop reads CASSDADRSEAFF. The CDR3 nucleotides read TGTGCCAGCAGTGACGCTGACAGGAGCGAAGCTTTCTTT.